Listed below are T cell receptor beta chains from one sample, sequenced in a study of blood T cells in healthy people across ages. TCRdb passed the 5' RACE reads through MiXCR, listing each CDR3 protein once. The sample has over 950,000 distinct CDR3 sequences, roughly two fifths seen once. The sample consisted of blood. Receptor source: a man aged 18 to 30 in good health. Both conserved end residues are part of each CDR3. A D gene is named only where the DNA matches it firmly. Only part of the rows carry a size: once, few, many, or a class if the clone is expanded.

J gene | D gene | V gene | clone size | CDR3 protein | CDR3 DNA
TRBJ2-2 | TRBD2 | TRBV4-1 | - | CASSQDPGLAGRWTGELFF | TGCGCCAGCAGCCAAGATCCCGGGCTAGCGGGGCGCTGGACCGGGGAGCTGTTTTTT
TRBJ1-2 | TRBD1 | TRBV27 | - | CASSLTRRGLGYGYTF | TGTGCCAGCAGTTTGACCCGCAGGGGGCTCGGCTATGGCTACACCTTC
TRBJ2-1 | - | TRBV27 | many | CASSLGFHNEQFF | TGTGCCAGCAGTTTAGGGTTCCACAATGAGCAGTTCTTC
TRBJ2-3 | - | TRBV4-3 | many | CASSQDSMEQDTQYF | TGCGCCAGCAGCCAAGATTCGATGGAGCAAGATACGCAGTATTTT
TRBJ2-3 | TRBD1 | TRBV29-1 | few | CLARTGASDTQYF | TGCTTGGCCCGAACAGGGGCCTCAGATACGCAGTATTTT
TRBJ1-4 | - | TRBV15 | - | CATDKGRGREKPFF | TGTGCCACTGACAAGGGACGGGGAAGGGAAAAACCGTTTTTT
TRBJ2-2 | - | TRBV3-1 | - | CASSVGDSGELFF | TGTGCCAGCAGCGTCGGGGACTCCGGGGAGCTGTTTTTT
TRBJ2-7 | - | TRBV6-5 | once | CASSDSRDSYEQYF | TGTGCCAGCAGTGACTCGAGGGATTCCTACGAGCAGTACTTC
TRBJ1-1 | - | TRBV7-2 | few | CASSVRGSRQMNTEAFF | TGTGCCAGCAGCGTCAGGGGATCTCGTCAGATGAACACTGAAGCTTTCTTT
TRBJ1-1 | TRBD1 | TRBV29-1 | few | CSARQGTGNTEAFF | TGCAGCGCACGACAGGGAACAGGGAACACTGAAGCTTTCTTT
TRBJ1-5 | - | TRBV10-3 | - | CAISGGGEDQPQHF | TGTGCCATCAGTGGAGGAGGGGAAGACCAGCCCCAGCATTTT
TRBJ1-1 | - | TRBV9 | - | CASSVGDQMNTEAFF | TGTGCCAGCAGCGTAGGGGACCAGATGAACACTGAAGCTTTCTTT
TRBJ1-5 | - | TRBV12-3/TRBV12-4 | many | CASSLEGVSNQPQHF | TGCGCCAGCAGCTTGGAGGGGGTCAGCAATCAGCCCCAGCATTTT
TRBJ2-4 | - | TRBV5-1 | few | CASSLGKSSADQYF | TGCGCCAGCAGCTTGGGCAAGAGTTCTGCGGATCAGTACTTC
TRBJ2-1 | TRBD2 | TRBV20-1 | few | CSALATSGYNEQFF | TGCAGTGCCCTGGCGACTAGCGGGTACAATGAGCAGTTCTTC
TRBJ2-5 | - | TRBV6-2/TRBV6-3 | few | CASKATDIQETQYF | TGTGCCAGCAAAGCGACGGACATCCAAGAGACCCAGTACTTC
TRBJ1-1 | - | TRBV6-6 | few | CASSRGTTNTEAFF | TGTGCCAGCAGCCGGGGGACAACGAACACTGAAGCTTTCTTT
TRBJ2-7 | - | TRBV2 | few | CASKGDRTSSYEQYF | TGTGCCAGCAAGGGTGACAGGACGAGCTCCTACGAGCAGTACTTC
TRBJ2-2 | - | TRBV3-1 | once | CASSQDADGVNTGELFF | TGTGCCAGCAGCCAAGATGCCGACGGGGTTAACACCGGGGAGCTGTTTTTT
TRBJ2-1 | - | TRBV12-3/TRBV12-4 | - | CASSFDPGETQFF | TGTGCCAGCAGTTTTGATCCGGGAGAGACCCAGTTCTTC
TRBJ1-1 | TRBD1 | TRBV20-1 | - | CSARDQGAENTEAFF | TGCAGTGCTAGAGATCAGGGGGCGGAGAACACTGAAGCTTTCTTT
TRBJ2-7 | - | TRBV6-5 | few | CASSYSRLQNRKNSYEQYF | TGTGCCAGCAGTTACTCGCGTCTTCAGAACCGAAAGAACTCCTACGAGCAGTACTTC
TRBJ2-5 | TRBD2 | TRBV12-3/TRBV12-4 | - | CASYTSGGGETQYF | TGTGCCAGCTATACCAGCGGGGGAGGAGAGACCCAGTACTTC
TRBJ2-4 | - | TRBV7-9 | - | CASSLSEQNIQYF | TGTGCCAGCAGCTTATCGGAGCAAAACATTCAGTACTTC
TRBJ2-3 | TRBD2 | TRBV20-1 | few | CSAPRGGQTDTQYF | TGCAGTGCACCTCGGGGGGGCCAGACAGATACGCAGTATTTT
TRBJ2-3 | TRBD2 | TRBV4-3 | few | CASSQDLAGGPGDTQYF | TGCGCCAGCAGCCAAGATCTGGCGGGGGGGCCAGGAGATACGCAGTATTTT
TRBJ2-1 | - | TRBV7-9 | - | CTSSPRVDSSNEQFF | TGTACCAGCAGCCCGAGGGTGGACAGTTCCAATGAGCAGTTCTTC
TRBJ2-1 | - | TRBV9 | - | CASSVGGVADAFFKQFF | TGTGCCAGCAGCGTAGGCGGTGTGGCTGACGCGTTTTTTAAGCAGTTCTTC
TRBJ1-5 | - | TRBV6-2/TRBV6-3 | - | CASRDMTGMKYQPQHF | TGTGCCAGCAGAGACATGACGGGTATGAAGTATCAGCCCCAGCATTTT
TRBJ2-5 | - | TRBV6-2/TRBV6-3 | - | CASSFSDRDNEQYF | TGTGCCAGCAGTTTCTCGGACAGAGACAATGAGCAGTACTTC
TRBJ2-5 | - | TRBV12-3/TRBV12-4 | few | CASSHVPGLQETQYF | TGTGCCAGCAGTCACGTCCCAGGGCTCCAAGAGACCCAGTACTTC
TRBJ2-4 | - | TRBV28 | - | CASRTRGDLAKNIQYF | TGTGCCAGCAGAACCAGGGGAGACTTAGCCAAAAACATTCAGTACTTC
TRBJ1-4 | - | TRBV20-1 | few | CSASRQGNEKLFF | TGCAGTGCTAGTCGCCAGGGTAATGAAAAACTGTTTTTT
TRBJ2-2 | - | TRBV3-1 | - | CASSQKTGELFF | TGTGCCAGCAGCCAAAAAACCGGGGAGCTGTTTTTT
TRBJ1-4 | - | TRBV28 | - | CASSSPRVNEKLFF | TGTGCCAGCAGTTCGCCTAGGGTTAATGAAAAACTGTTTTTT
TRBJ2-2 | - | TRBV25-1 | - | CASSEVGLNGELFF | TGTGCCAGCAGTGAAGTCGGACTGAACGGGGAGCTGTTTTTT
TRBJ2-2 | - | TRBV4-3 | few | CASSPFPTGELFF | TGCGCCAGCAGCCCCTTTCCCACCGGGGAGCTGTTTTTT
TRBJ1-3 | - | TRBV12-3/TRBV12-4 | few | CASSGGTIYF | TGTGCCAGCAGCGGGGGCACCATATATTTT
TRBJ1-3 | - | TRBV7-2 | - | CASSPGTSPISGNTIYF | TGTGCCAGCAGCCCTGGGACATCGCCGATCTCTGGAAACACCATATATTTT
TRBJ2-1 | TRBD2 | TRBV7-2 | - | CASSPTGLASNEQFF | TGTGCCAGCAGCCCAACCGGACTAGCATCCAATGAGCAGTTCTTC
TRBJ1-2 | - | TRBV4-1 | few | CASSQAVRQWSYGYTF | TGCGCCAGCAGCCAAGCCGTCCGACAGTGGAGCTATGGCTACACCTTC
TRBJ1-2 | TRBD1 | TRBV9 | few | CASSPNSATGGATNYGYTF | TGTGCCAGCAGCCCGAACTCTGCGACAGGGGGGGCTACTAACTATGGCTACACCTTC
TRBJ1-4 | - | TRBV20-1 | - | CSARNIATNEKLFF | TGCAGTGCTAGAAACATTGCAACTAATGAAAAACTGTTTTTT
TRBJ2-1 | TRBD2 | TRBV4-3 | few | CASSLTLAGVYNEQFF | TGCGCCAGCAGCCTGACACTAGCGGGGGTATACAATGAGCAGTTCTTC